This T cell receptor beta chain derives from a study of shared clonotypes between healthy human individuals. Running of the assay took place at deep level. Profiled with immunoSEQ multiplex PCR; TCRdb holds only in-frame clones, not every one. Among hundreds of thousands of clones, approximately 79% were seen once, and the ten largest hold 1.5% to 2%. J gave up 7 bases and V 2 bases, and 7 bases lay outside the gene matches. This CDR3 region has 15 residues. Germline loops: CDR1 SGHDN, CDR2 FVKESK. The chain uses TRBV14 and TRBJ2-7; TRBD2 aligns across 11 bases. The source material was memory CD4+ T cells sorted from blood. Subset denoted: CD45RA-negative fraction. The sequence was obtained from a woman in her twenties or thirties in good health. The CDR3, as DNA: TGTGCCAGCAGCCAAATAGCGGGAGGGACGCAGGAGCAGTACTTC. Protein sequence: CASSQIAGGTQEQYF.